This TCR beta chain stems from a study of blood T cell repertoires in COVID-19. About the study: The cDNA or gDNA used as material had been derived from T cells, B-cell-depleted T cells, or PBMCs.

Assignment of participants to cohorts was predicated upon participant-reported clinical history. Clones were sequenced by immunoSEQ multiplex PCR, and TCRdb holds only the in-frame ones, with some missing. This sample has approximately 250,000 clones, with around 89% found just once. Material: PBMCs or T cells enriched from blood (not recorded which). This sequence originates from a woman younger than 45 with acute COVID-19.

The CDR3 DNA sequence: TGCGCCAGCAGCTTGGCCAGGGAGAACACCGGGGAGCTGTTTTTT. Translating it yields CASSLARENTGELFF. The rearrangement joins TRBV5-1 to TRBJ2-2; weak D call: TRBD1 (5 bases). The CDR3 contains 15 residues. Germline V CDR1 and CDR2: SGHRS, YFSETQ. Trimming left V 0 bases short and J 1 base short, with 7 bases between.